In its sample, the clone carrying this T cell receptor beta chain was seen a few times. This specimen comes from a study of blood T cell repertoires in COVID-19. Study summary: Samples taken during acute and convalescent COVID-19 were collected in the United States, Italy and Spain.

Trimming shortened V by 0 bases and J by 5 bases, and 10 bases separated the two germline ends. Per the germline V gene, CDR1 is LGHNT and CDR2 is FRNRAP. CDR3 length: 15 amino acids. As processed by the authors: The authors estimated nucleated cell counts from reference gene primer amplification. Data came from immunoSEQ multiplex PCR; TCRdb stores just in-frame clones and leaves some out. V, J and clone size are those of that table, while D and trimming were read from the DNA. Seen here are some 110,000 clones, about nine tenths observed once, and the top ten hold under 2%. Sequencing input: peripheral blood. V usage is TRBV12-5 and J usage is TRBJ1-4; no reliable D call. The clonotype comes from a human donor with active COVID-19. The donor label of this sample is uncertain. The CDR3 loop is CASGLVLGGNEKLFF. CDR3 sequence (DNA): TGTGCTAGTGGTTTGGTCTTAGGCGGAAATGAAAAACTGTTTTTT.